This record concerns one T cell receptor (beta chain) sequence. The data belong to a study of OX40 agonist ivuxolimab in advanced cancers. Study at large: Across the patients, intravenous ivuxolimab was delivered every 2 weeks at 0.01 to 10 mg/kg. Among those enrolled, mean age was about 63 years (range 23 to 79) and approximately 80% were male.

The CDR3 length is 15 residues. J was trimmed by 1 base and V by 4 bases; bases with no gene match: 7. Germline CDR1 is SGHTS and CDR2 is YDEGEE. Here immunoSEQ multiplex PCR was the method, and the copy in TCRdb shows in-frame clones only, minus some. The sample has 50,000 to 75,000 clones, about 76% seen once; the top ten hold approximately 1.1%. Blood samples were obtained at baseline, cycle 4 day 1, and cycle 7 day 1. The rearrangement uses TRBV5-8 and TRBJ1-2; 7 bases line up with TRBD1. The TCR originated in an adult with an advanced solid tumor such as melanoma, head and neck, liver or kidney cancer. Sequences were derived from CD4+ or CD8+ T cells sorted from blood, sampled in a trial of the OX40 agonist ivuxolimab. CDR3 residues: CASSRDRADNYGYTF. As DNA, the CDR3 is TGTGCCAGCAGCAGAGACAGGGCTGATAACTATGGCTACACCTTC.